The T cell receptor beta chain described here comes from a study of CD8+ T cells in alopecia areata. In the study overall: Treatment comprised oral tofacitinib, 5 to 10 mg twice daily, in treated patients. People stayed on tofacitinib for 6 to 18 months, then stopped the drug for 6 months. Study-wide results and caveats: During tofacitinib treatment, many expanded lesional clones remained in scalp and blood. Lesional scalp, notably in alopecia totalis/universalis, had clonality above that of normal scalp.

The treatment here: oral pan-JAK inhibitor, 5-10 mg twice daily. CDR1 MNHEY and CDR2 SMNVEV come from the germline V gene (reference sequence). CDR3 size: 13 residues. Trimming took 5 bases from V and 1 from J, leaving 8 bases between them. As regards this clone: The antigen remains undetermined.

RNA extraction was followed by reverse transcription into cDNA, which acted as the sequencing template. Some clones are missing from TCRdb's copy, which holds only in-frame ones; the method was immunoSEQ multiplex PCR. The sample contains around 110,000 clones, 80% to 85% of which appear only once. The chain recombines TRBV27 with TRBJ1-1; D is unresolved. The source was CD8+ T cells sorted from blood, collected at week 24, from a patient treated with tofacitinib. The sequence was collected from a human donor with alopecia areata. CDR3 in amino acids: CASSRSGNTEAFF. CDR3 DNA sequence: TGTGCCAGCAGTCGATCGGGGAACACTGAAGCTTTCTTT.